These T cell receptor beta chains were read from a single sample in a study of blood T cell repertoires in COVID-19. The table came from immunoSEQ multiplex PCR; TCRdb's copy has only in-frame clones and leaves some out. The table has about 270,000 clones, around 89% seen once; the top ten hold roughly 4%. Sequencing was performed on peripheral blood. Every receptor here comes from a man in his fifties or sixties who had recovered from COVID-19. CDR3s include the opening cysteine and the closing phenylalanine or tryptophan. A D gene is named only where the DNA matches it firmly. The size field is filled for only some rows; it gives once, few, many or a size class.

>TRBJ2-5|TRBD2|TRBV6-2/TRBV6-3|NA
CASSYVAGVQETQYF
TGTGCCAGCAGTTACGTTGCGGGGGTTCAAGAGACCCAGTACTTC
>TRBJ1-6|TRBD1|TRBV2|NA
CASSRDRGTSSPLHF
TGTGCCAGCAGCCGGGACAGGGGTACGAGTTCACCCCTCCACTTT
>TRBJ2-5|NA|TRBV11-3|NA
CASSSQMETQYF
TGTGCCAGCAGCTCTCAGATGGAGACCCAGTACTTC
>TRBJ1-1|NA|TRBV27|NA
CASSRDNMNTEAFF
TGTGCCAGCAGTCGGGATAACATGAACACTGAAGCTTTCTTT
>TRBJ2-5|TRBD1|TRBV19|NA
CASSMGQPQETQYF
TGTGCCAGTAGTATGGGACAGCCGCAAGAGACCCAGTACTTC
>TRBJ2-3|TRBD2|TRBV6-4|NA
CASSPLAGPRTDTQYF
TGTGCCAGCAGCCCACTAGCGGGGCCCCGCACAGATACGCAGTATTTT
>TRBJ1-1|NA|TRBV11-2|once
CASSLAGGLNTEAFF
TGTGCCAGCAGCTTAGCGGGGGGACTGAACACTGAAGCTTTCTTT
>TRBJ2-5|NA|TRBV25-1|NA
CASSGGTQYF
TGTGCCAGCAGTGGAGGGACCCAGTACTTC
>TRBJ2-3|NA|TRBV29-1|NA
CSVPGSADTQYF
TGCAGCGTTCCGGGGTCCGCAGATACGCAGTATTTT
>TRBJ2-7|NA|TRBV9|NA
CASSPTVSYEQYF
TGTGCCAGCAGCCCGACAGTCTCCTACGAGCAGTACTTC
>TRBJ1-1|NA|TRBV11-2|NA
CASQLSSWTRGLEAFF
TGTGCCAGCCAGCTTAGCTCTTGGACACGAGGCCTTGAAGCTTTCTTT
>TRBJ2-2|NA|TRBV3-1/TRBV3-2|NA
CASSRGWRNIQNTGELFF
TGTGCCAGCAGCCGTGGTTGGAGGAATATACAGAACACCGGGGAGCTGTTTTTT
>TRBJ2-3|NA|TRBV4-2|once
CASSQETVATRADTQYF
TGTGCCAGCAGCCAAGAAACCGTGGCCACTAGGGCAGATACGCAGTATTTT
>TRBJ1-1|NA|TRBV3-1/TRBV3-2|NA
CASSQVTSTEAFF
TGTGCCAGCAGCCAAGTAACGAGCACTGAAGCTTTCTTT
>TRBJ1-5|NA|TRBV5-5|NA
CASSQGEDQPQHF
TGTGCCAGCAGCCAAGGTGAGGATCAGCCCCAGCATTTT
>TRBJ2-7|NA|TRBV7-9|NA
CASSLRGEQYF
TGTGCCAGCAGCTTAAGGGGAGAGCAGTACTTC
>TRBJ1-5|NA|TRBV30|NA
CAWSVQASSQPQHF
TGTGCCTGGAGCGTACAGGCGTCGAGTCAGCCCCAGCATTTT
>TRBJ1-1|TRBD1|TRBV7-2|NA
CASSLARGQGEAFF
TGTGCCAGCAGCTTAGCCAGGGGGCAGGGTGAAGCTTTCTTT
>TRBJ2-1|TRBD2|TRBV3-1/TRBV3-2|NA
CASSHRTSGLRNEQFF
TGTGCCAGCAGCCATAGGACTAGCGGTCTTAGAAATGAGCAGTTCTTC
>TRBJ2-7|NA|TRBV30|NA
CAWRVYGSGVSYEQYF
TGTGCCTGGAGAGTTTATGGGTCGGGGGTTTCCTACGAGCAGTACTTC
>TRBJ1-1|NA|TRBV2|NA
CASSGQGTEAFF
TGTGCCAGCAGTGGTCAGGGAACTGAAGCTTTCTTT
>TRBJ1-1|NA|TRBV19|once
CASSINSMNTEAFF
TGTGCCAGTAGTATAAACAGTATGAACACTGAAGCTTTCTTT
>TRBJ2-3|TRBD2|TRBV14|NA
CASSHAPGRGVWPDTQYF
TGTGCCAGCAGCCACGCCCCTGGTCGGGGGGTATGGCCAGATACGCAGTATTTT
>TRBJ1-4|TRBD1|TRBV4-2|NA
CASSQDRGSNEKLFF
TGTGCCAGCAGCCAGGACAGGGGATCTAATGAAAAACTGTTTTTT
>TRBJ1-5|TRBD1|TRBV19|NA
CASSLGQRNQPQHF
TGTGCCAGTAGTCTGGGACAGCGGAATCAGCCCCAGCATTTT
>TRBJ1-4|TRBD1|TRBV19|NA
CASSWTGGTENEKLFF
TGTGCCAGTAGTTGGACAGGGGGCACCGAAAATGAAAAACTGTTTTTT
>TRBJ2-5|NA|TRBV12-3/TRBV12-4|NA
CASSLLETQYF
TGTGCCAGCAGCTTGTTAGAGACCCAGTACTTC
>TRBJ1-1|NA|TRBV27|few
CASSPGQFSNTEAFF
TGTGCCAGCAGTCCCGGACAGTTTTCGAACACTGAAGCTTTCTTT
>TRBJ2-7|NA|TRBV6-2/TRBV6-3|NA
CASSLWPEQYF
TGTGCCAGCAGTTTATGGCCCGAGCAGTACTTC
>TRBJ2-7|NA|TRBV7-2|NA
CASSPSQANYEQYF
TGTGCCAGCAGCCCTTCCCAGGCTAACTACGAGCAGTACTTC
>TRBJ1-1|TRBD1|TRBV9|NA
CASNPTGGVTEAFF
TGTGCCAGCAACCCTACAGGGGGCGTCACTGAAGCTTTCTTT
>TRBJ2-3|NA|TRBV5-1|NA
CASSLARSTDTQYF
TGCGCCAGCAGCTTGGCTAGGAGCACAGATACGCAGTATTTT
>TRBJ2-6|TRBD1|TRBV4-1|NA
CASSQGTGGRGANVLTF
TGCGCCAGCAGCCAAGGCACAGGGGGCCGTGGGGCCAACGTCCTGACTTTC
>TRBJ1-1|NA|TRBV6-5|NA
CASSYGQTFTEAFF
TGTGCCAGCAGTTACGGGCAGACGTTCACTGAAGCTTTCTTT
>TRBJ2-1|TRBD2|TRBV19|NA
CASSPGTKGPGEQFF
TGTGCCAGTAGTCCCGGGACTAAGGGCCCTGGTGAGCAGTTCTTC
>TRBJ1-1|NA|TRBV11-3|NA
CASSLGGTRGEAFF
TGTGCCAGCAGCTTAGGGGGGACCAGGGGTGAAGCTTTCTTT
>TRBJ1-3|NA|TRBV5-1|NA
CASSERGLGGNTIYF
TGCGCCAGCAGCGAAAGGGGCTTAGGAGGAAACACCATATATTTT
>TRBJ2-1|NA|TRBV11-3|once
CASSRGLAGGSYNEQFF
TGTGCCAGCAGCCGAGGATTGGCCGGAGGTTCCTACAATGAGCAGTTCTTC
>TRBJ2-5|NA|TRBV7-2|NA
CASSLAIIGGRVGETQYF
TGTGCCAGCAGCTTAGCAATTATAGGAGGCCGGGTGGGGGAGACCCAGTACTTC
>TRBJ1-2|TRBD1|TRBV2|NA
CASSVLTGAPNGYTF
TGTGCCAGCAGTGTTCTTACAGGGGCGCCCAATGGCTACACCTTC
>TRBJ1-1|NA|TRBV4-2|NA
CASSQDRQGGTEAFF
TGTGCCAGCAGCCAAGATCGCCAGGGTGGCACTGAAGCTTTCTTT
>TRBJ1-6|TRBD1|TRBV7-2|NA
CASSSSRDRGRNSPLHF
TGTGCCAGCAGCTCGTCCCGGGACAGGGGGCGTAATTCACCCCTCCACTTT
>TRBJ1-1|NA|TRBV18|NA
CASSPNRLWDTEAFF
TGTGCCAGCTCACCCAACAGGTTGTGGGACACTGAAGCTTTCTTT
>TRBJ1-1|TRBD1|TRBV5-1|NA
CASSLGQGARYTEAFF
TGCGCCAGCAGCTTGGGGCAGGGGGCGCGTTACACTGAAGCTTTCTTT
>TRBJ1-3|NA|TRBV5-1|NA
CASSLDGTRGGNTIYF
TGCGCCAGCAGCTTGGATGGGACGCGGGGAGGAAACACCATATATTTT
>TRBJ2-2|TRBD2|TRBV5-1|NA
CASSSLSGGPTGELFF
TGCGCCAGCAGCTCCCTATCGGGGGGGCCTACCGGGGAGCTGTTTTTT
>TRBJ2-1|TRBD2|TRBV27|NA
CASSPWGGGADEQFF
TGTGCCAGCAGCCCCTGGGGCGGGGGGGCCGATGAGCAGTTCTTC
>TRBJ2-3|TRBD1|TRBV19|NA
CASSIGDRDMDTQYF
TGTGCCAGTAGTATTGGTGACAGGGACATGGATACGCAGTATTTT
>TRBJ1-1|NA|TRBV21-1|NA
CASSKRNEQTDRNTEAFF
TGTGCCAGCAGCAAACGGAATGAACAGACTGACAGGAACACTGAAGCTTTCTTT
>TRBJ2-2|TRBD1|TRBV24-1|NA
CATSSNRGYKTNTGELFF
TGTGCCACCAGTTCTAACAGGGGGTACAAAACGAACACCGGGGAGCTGTTTTTT
>TRBJ1-1|TRBD1|TRBV14|NA
CASSMNRGATEAFF
TGTGCCAGCAGCATGAACAGGGGAGCCACTGAAGCTTTCTTT
>TRBJ1-1|NA|TRBV5-1|once
CASSLVRGGNTEAFF
TGCGCCAGCAGCTTAGTAAGGGGCGGGAACACTGAAGCTTTCTTT
>TRBJ2-2|TRBD1|TRBV11-2|NA
CASSLTGTGRAGELFF
TGTGCTAGCAGCTTAACCGGGACAGGGCGTGCCGGGGAGCTGTTTTTT
>TRBJ2-1|NA|TRBV5-1|NA
CASSLDRNNEQFF
TGCGCCAGCAGTCTCGACAGGAACAATGAGCAGTTCTTC
>TRBJ2-5|NA|TRBV2|NA
CASSPGRGQTQYF
TGTGCCAGCAGCCCCGGCAGGGGACAGACCCAGTACTTC
>TRBJ1-2|NA|TRBV19|NA
CASRGTGRALSGYTF
TGTGCCAGTAGGGGAACAGGGCGGGCTCTAAGTGGCTACACCTTC
>TRBJ2-5|TRBD2|TRBV7-6|NA
CASSLVVGGGGWETQYF
TGTGCCAGCAGCTTAGTCGTCGGCGGGGGAGGCTGGGAGACCCAGTACTTC